This T cell receptor (beta chain) derives from a study of CD8 T cells in Susac syndrome. Random hexamers were used to reverse transcribe an amount of roughly 0.5 to 1 ug RNA. TCR beta CDR3 was amplified by immunoSEQ covering 54 Vbeta and 13 Jbeta. TCRdb re-called the immunoSEQ multiplex PCR reads through MiXCR, storing one row per CDR3 protein. The sample holds some 200,000 distinct CDR3 sequences, about 95% seen once. CD8+ and CD4+ blood T cells underwent TCR beta sequencing. TEMRA cells were FACS-enriched, with CD8+ and CD4+ T cells isolated negatively. V lost 0 bases and J lost 5, with 11 bases in between. The germline V gene has CDR1 SGHRS and CDR2 YFSETQ. This CDR3 region has 14 residues.

The V gene is TRBV5-1, the J gene TRBJ1-2; D gene unclear. This TCR was sampled from a human donor with multiple sclerosis. Sequenced material: CD4+ T cells from PBMCs. CDR3 sequence (DNA): TGCGCCAGCAGCTTGGACGACGCCCGGTATGGCTACACCTTC. Its translation is CASSLDDARYGYTF.